This T cell receptor beta chain was obtained from a study of Graves' ophthalmopathy and Graves' hyperthyroidism. The overall study: Samples of peripheral blood were obtained at initial diagnosis, prior to treatment of any kind. Whole-study findings and limits: In separating ophthalmopathy from stable hyperthyroidism, a 13-signature model achieved 85% to 90% sensitivity and 70% to 83% specificity.

Amplification from RNA transcripts yielded the TCR beta CDR3 regions. The workflow started with a first-round RT-PCR run with HTBI primers and then moved on to a second-round multiplex PCR. TCRdb reprocessed the multiplex PCR reads via MiXCR and lists one record per CDR3 protein. Among fewer than 650,000 distinct CDR3 sequences listed, 22% were seen once. This clonotype was seen a handful of times. What it recognizes is unknown. The sample was peripheral blood. The clonotype comes from a woman between 18 and 29 years old with stable Graves' hyperthyroidism. Some clones in this sample may be carry-over from other donors' samples.

The CDR3 region has the DNA TGCAGCGTGAGCCCCGGGACAGTCTACGAGCAGTACTTC. Protein product: CSVSPGTVYEQYF. The chain is built from TRBV29-1 and TRBJ2-7; 7 nucleotides agree with TRBD1. The CDR3 contains 13 residues. Germline V gives CDR1 SQVTM, CDR2 ANQGSEA. The trim removed 6 bases at V and 3 bases at J, leaving 8 bases unmatched.